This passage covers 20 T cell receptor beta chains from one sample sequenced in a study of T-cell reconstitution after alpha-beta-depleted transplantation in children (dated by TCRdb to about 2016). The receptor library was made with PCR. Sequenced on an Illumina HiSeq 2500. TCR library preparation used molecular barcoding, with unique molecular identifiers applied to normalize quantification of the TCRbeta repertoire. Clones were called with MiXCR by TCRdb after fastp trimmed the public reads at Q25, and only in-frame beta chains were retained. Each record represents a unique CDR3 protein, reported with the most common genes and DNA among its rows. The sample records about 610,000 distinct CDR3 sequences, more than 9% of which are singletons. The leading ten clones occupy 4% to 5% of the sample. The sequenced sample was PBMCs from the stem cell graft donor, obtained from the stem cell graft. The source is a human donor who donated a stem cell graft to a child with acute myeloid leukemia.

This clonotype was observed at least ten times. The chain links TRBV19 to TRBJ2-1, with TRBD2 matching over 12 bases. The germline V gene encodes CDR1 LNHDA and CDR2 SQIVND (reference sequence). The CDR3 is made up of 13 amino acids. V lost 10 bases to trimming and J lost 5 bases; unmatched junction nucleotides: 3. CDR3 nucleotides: TGTGCCACCCGGACTAGCGGGAACAATGAGCAGTTCTTC. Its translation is CATRTSGNNEQFF.

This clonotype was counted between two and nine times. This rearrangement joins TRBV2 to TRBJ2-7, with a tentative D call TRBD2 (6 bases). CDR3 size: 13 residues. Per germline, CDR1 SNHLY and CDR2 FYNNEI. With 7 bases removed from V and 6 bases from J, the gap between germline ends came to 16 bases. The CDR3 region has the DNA TGTGCCAGCACCCCGTCGGGAGCCTCCGAGCAGTACTTC. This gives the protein CASTPSGASEQYF.

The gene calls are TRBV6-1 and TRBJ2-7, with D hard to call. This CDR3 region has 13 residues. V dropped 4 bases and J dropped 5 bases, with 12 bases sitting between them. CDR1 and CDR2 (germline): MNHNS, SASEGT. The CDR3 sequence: CASSVTGVNEQYF. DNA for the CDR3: TGTGCCAGCAGTGTAACGGGTGTCAACGAGCAGTACTTC.

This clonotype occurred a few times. The CDR3 DNA is TGCAGTGCTAGTGTTTCGTCAGGAATGAGCATTCAGTACTTC. As protein: CSASVSSGMSIQYF. This chain connects TRBV20-1 to TRBJ2-4; no clear D. Germline CDR1 and CDR2: DFQATT and SNEGSKA (reference sequence). Trimming cost V 3 bases and J 9 bases, with 18 bases left between them. CDR3 length equals 14 residues.

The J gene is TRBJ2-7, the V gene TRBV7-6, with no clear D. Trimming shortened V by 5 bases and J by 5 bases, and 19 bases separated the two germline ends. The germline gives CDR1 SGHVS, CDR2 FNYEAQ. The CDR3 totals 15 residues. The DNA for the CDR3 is TGTGCCAGCAGCCGAGGCAGGCGCTCACCCCACGAGCAGTACTTC. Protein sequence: CASSRGRRSPHEQYF.

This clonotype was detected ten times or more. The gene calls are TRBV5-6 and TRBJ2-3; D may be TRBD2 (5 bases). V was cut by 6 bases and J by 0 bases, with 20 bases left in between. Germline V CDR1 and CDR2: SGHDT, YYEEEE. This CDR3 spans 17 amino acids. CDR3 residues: CASTRRRLTSSTDTQYF. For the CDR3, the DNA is TGTGCCAGCACGAGACGGAGACTAACTTCTAGCACAGATACGCAGTATTTT.

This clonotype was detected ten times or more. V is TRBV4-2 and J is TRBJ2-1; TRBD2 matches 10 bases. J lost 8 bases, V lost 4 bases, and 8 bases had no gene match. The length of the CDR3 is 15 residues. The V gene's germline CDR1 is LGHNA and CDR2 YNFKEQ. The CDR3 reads CASSPSSGSRDEQFF. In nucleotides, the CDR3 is TGTGCCAGCAGCCCCTCTAGCGGGAGTCGAGATGAGCAGTTCTTC.

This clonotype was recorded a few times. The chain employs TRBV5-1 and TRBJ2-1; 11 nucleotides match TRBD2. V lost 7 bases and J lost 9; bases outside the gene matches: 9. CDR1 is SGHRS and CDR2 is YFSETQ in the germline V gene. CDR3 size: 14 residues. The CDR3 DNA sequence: TGCGCCAGCCGCCTGGCTAGCGGGAGGTTTGAGCAGTTCTTC. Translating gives CASRLASGRFEQFF. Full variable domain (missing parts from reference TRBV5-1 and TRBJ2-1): KAGVTQTPRYLIKTRGQQVTLSCSPISGHRSVSWYQQTPGQGLQFLFEYFSETQRNKGNFPGRFSGRQFSNSRSEMNVSTLELGDSALYLCASRLASGRFEQFFGPGTRLTVL.

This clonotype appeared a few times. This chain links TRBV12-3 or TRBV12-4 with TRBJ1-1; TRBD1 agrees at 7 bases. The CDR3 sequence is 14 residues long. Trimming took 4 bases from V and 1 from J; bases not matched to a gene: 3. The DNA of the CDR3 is TGTGCCAGCAGTTCTAGGGGGCCGAACACTGAAGCTTTCTTT. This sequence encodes CASSSRGPNTEAFF.

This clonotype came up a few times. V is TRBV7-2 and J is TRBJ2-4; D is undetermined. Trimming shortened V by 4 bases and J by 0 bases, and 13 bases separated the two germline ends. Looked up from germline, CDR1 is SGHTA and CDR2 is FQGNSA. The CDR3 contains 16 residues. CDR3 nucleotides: TGTGCCAGCAGCTCACCCGATCGGTCAGCCAAAAACATTCAGTACTTC. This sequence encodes CASSSPDRSAKNIQYF. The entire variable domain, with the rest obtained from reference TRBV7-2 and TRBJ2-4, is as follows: GAGVSQSPSNKVTEKGKDVELRCDPISGHTALYWYRQSLGQGLEFLIYFQGNSAPDKSGLPSDRFSAERTGGSVSTLTIQRTQQEDSAVYLCASSSPDRSAKNIQYFGAGTRLSVL.

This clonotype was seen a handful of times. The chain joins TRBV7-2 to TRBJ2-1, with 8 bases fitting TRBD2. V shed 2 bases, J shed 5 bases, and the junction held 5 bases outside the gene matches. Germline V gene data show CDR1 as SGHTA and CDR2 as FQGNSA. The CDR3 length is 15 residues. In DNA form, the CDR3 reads TGTGCCAGCAGCTTACGGCGGGAGGTAAACAATGAGCAGTTCTTC. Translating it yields CASSLRREVNNEQFF. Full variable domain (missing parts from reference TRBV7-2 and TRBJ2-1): GAGVSQSPSNKVTEKGKDVELRCDPISGHTALYWYRQSLGQGLEFLIYFQGNSAPDKSGLPSDRFSAERTGGSVSTLTIQRTQQEDSAVYLCASSLRREVNNEQFFGPGTRLTVL.

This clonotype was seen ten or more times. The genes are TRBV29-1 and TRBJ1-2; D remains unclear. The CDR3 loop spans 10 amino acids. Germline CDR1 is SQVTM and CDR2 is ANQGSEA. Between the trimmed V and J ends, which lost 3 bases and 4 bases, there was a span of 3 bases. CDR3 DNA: TGCAGCGTTGATAGCTATGGCTACACCTTC. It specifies CSVDSYGYTF.

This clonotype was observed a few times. The CDR3: CSALGSGSSEQYF. The CDR3 nucleotides read TGCAGTGCCCTTGGTAGCGGGAGCTCCGAGCAGTACTTC. This chain joins TRBV20-1 and TRBJ2-7, with 9 bases lining up with TRBD2. The V segment lost 6 bases and the J segment 6 bases; nucleotides outside the gene matches: 9. This CDR3 spans 13 amino acids. The germline V gene encodes CDR1 DFQATT and CDR2 SNEGSKA (reference sequence).

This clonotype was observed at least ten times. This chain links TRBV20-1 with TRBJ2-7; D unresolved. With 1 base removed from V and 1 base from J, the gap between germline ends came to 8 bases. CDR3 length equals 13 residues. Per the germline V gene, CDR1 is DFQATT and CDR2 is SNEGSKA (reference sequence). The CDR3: CSARAWGSYEQYF. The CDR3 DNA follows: TGCAGTGCTAGAGCCTGGGGTTCCTACGAGCAGTACTTC.

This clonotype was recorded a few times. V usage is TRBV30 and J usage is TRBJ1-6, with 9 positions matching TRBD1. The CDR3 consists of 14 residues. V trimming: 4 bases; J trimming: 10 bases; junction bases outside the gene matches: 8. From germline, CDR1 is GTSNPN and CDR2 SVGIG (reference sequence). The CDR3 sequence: CAWTRGQGWSPLHF. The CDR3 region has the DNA TGTGCCTGGACCCGTGGACAGGGGTGGTCACCCCTCCACTTT.

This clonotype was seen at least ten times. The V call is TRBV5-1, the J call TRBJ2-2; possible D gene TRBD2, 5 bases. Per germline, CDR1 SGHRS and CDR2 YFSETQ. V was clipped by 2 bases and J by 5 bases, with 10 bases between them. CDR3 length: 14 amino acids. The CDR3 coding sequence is TGCGCCAGCAGCTTTTTCCGGACTACCGGGGAGCTGTTTTTT. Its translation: CASSFFRTTGELFF.

The CDR3 nucleotides read TGTGCCAGCATTCTAATAGCGGGCTCCTACAATGAGCAGTTCTTC. Its translation: CASILIAGSYNEQFF. The genes are TRBV6-1 and TRBJ2-1; 7 bases map to TRBD2. Per germline, CDR1 MNHNS and CDR2 SASEGT. J lost 0 bases, V lost 7 bases, and 6 bases had no gene match. The CDR3 has 15 residues.

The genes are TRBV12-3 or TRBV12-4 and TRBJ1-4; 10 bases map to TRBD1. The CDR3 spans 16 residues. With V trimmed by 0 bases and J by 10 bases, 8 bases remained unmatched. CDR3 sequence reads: CASSLAPLGTGVKLFF. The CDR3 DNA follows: TGTGCCAGCAGTTTAGCGCCCCTCGGGACAGGGGTAAAACTGTTTTTT.

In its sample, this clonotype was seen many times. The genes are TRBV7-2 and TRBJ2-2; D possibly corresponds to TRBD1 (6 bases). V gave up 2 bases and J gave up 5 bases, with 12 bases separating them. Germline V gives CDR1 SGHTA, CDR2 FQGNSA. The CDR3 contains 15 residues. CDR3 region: CASSLIVQGTGELFF. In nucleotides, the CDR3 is TGTGCCAGCAGCTTAATCGTACAGGGTACCGGGGAGCTGTTTTTT. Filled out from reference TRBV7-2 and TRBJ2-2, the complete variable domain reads GAGVSQSPSNKVTEKGKDVELRCDPISGHTALYWYRQSLGQGLEFLIYFQGNSAPDKSGLPSDRFSAERTGGSVSTLTIQRTQQEDSAVYLCASSLIVQGTGELFFGEGSRLTVL.

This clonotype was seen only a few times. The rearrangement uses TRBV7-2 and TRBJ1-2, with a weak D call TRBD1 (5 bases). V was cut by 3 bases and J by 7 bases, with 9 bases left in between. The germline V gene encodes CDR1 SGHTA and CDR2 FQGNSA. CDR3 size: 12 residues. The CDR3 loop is CASSLRGGGYTF. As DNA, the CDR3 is TGTGCCAGCAGCTTGCGGGGCGGTGGCTACACCTTC.